This T cell receptor (beta chain) was recovered during a study of human T cells and chemical hapten exposure. Time point reported: pre-sensitization, week 0. Treatment noted: therapeutic diphenylcyclopropenone sensitization with weekly scalp DPC. Germline V CDR1 and CDR2: SQVTM, ANQGSEA. The CDR3 has 14 amino acids. V lost 1 base and J 0 bases, leaving 7 bases between the germline ends. One entry per CDR3 protein, called by TCRdb with MiXCR from the RACE reads. The table shows under 400,000 distinct CDR3 sequences, with roughly 5.3% occurring only once. At least ten counts were recorded for this clonotype.

The sample consisted of whole blood, taken in connection with sensitization to the hapten diphenylcyclopropenone (DPC). The TCR comes from a woman aged 50 to 60 with alopecia areata. Some clones in this sample may be carry-over from other donors' samples. This chain uses TRBV29-1 with TRBJ2-4; tentatively, D is TRBD2 (5 bases). CDR3 nucleotide sequence: TGCAGCGTTGAAGGGGGAGCAGCCAAAAACATTCAGTACTTC. Translating gives CSVEGGAAKNIQYF. Together with reference TRBV29-1 and TRBJ2-4, the CDR3 gives the full variable domain: SAVISQKPSRDICQRGTSLTIQCQVDSQVTMMFWYRQQPGQSLTLIATANQGSEATYESGFVIDKFPISRPNLTFSTLTVSNMSPEDSSIYLCSVEGGAAKNIQYFGAGTRLSVL.